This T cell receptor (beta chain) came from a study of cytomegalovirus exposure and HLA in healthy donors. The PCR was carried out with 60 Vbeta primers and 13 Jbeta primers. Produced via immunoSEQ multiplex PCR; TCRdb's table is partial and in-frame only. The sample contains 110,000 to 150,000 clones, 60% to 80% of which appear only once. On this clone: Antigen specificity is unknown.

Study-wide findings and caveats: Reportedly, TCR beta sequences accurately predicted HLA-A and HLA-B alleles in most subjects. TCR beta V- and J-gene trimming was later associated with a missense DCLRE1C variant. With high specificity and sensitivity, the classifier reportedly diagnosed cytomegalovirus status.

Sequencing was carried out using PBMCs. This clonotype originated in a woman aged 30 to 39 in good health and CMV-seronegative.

As DNA, the CDR3 is TGCGCCAGCAGCACAGACAGGTTCATGGACGGGGAGCTGTTTTTT. Protein product: CASSTDRFMDGELFF. V is TRBV10-1 and J is TRBJ2-2; tentatively, D is TRBD1 (6 bases). V lost 6 bases and J 7 bases, leaving 18 bases between the germline ends. Germline CDR1 reads WNHNN; CDR2 reads SYGVQD (reference sequence). There are 15 residues in the CDR3.